Following are 5 T cell receptor beta chains from one sample sequenced in a study of blood T cell repertoires in COVID-19. Profiling relied on immunoSEQ multiplex PCR, and the TCRdb table lists in-frame clones only, not all of them. The table has roughly 99,000 clones, approximately 90% seen once. The sample consisted of peripheral blood. These receptors were collected from a young woman with acute or convalescent COVID-19.

The chain joins TRBV5-1 to TRBJ2-7; D might be TRBD2 (6 bases). CDR3 size: 13 residues. Germline lookup yields CDR1 SGHRS and CDR2 YFSETQ. The V end lost 4 bases, the J end lost 7 bases, and 15 bases lay between the germline ends. CDR3 nucleotides: TGCGCCAGCAGCGCCCGGGACTCGGGGGAGCAGTACTTC. This encodes CASSARDSGEQYF.

J is TRBJ2-1 and V is TRBV10-3; unclear D gene. This CDR3 is built from 15 residues. The germline V and J ends were trimmed by 3 bases and 3 bases, with 12 bases remaining between them. Germline V lookup: CDR1 ENHRY, CDR2 SYGVKD. This CDR3 is CAISDGDLVYNEQFF. The CDR3 DNA reads TGTGCCATCAGTGACGGAGACTTGGTCTACAATGAGCAGTTCTTC.

The chain is built from TRBV24-1 and TRBJ1-3; D is uncertain. This CDR3 contains 16 residues. The germline V gene encodes CDR1 KGHDR and CDR2 SFDVKD. Trimming pared 5 bases from V and 0 bases from J, leaving 13 bases between. The CDR3 DNA is TGTGCCACCAGTGGAAAGGACTTCTCCTCTGGAAACACCATATATTTT. Protein sequence: CATSGKDFSSGNTIYF.

Note on this clone: At one end the junction does not follow the germline gene, possibly because of a read error. The chain uses TRBV28 and TRBJ1-2, with D maybe TRBD1 (5 bases). Germline CDR1 reads MDHEN; CDR2 reads SYDVKM. This CDR3 contains 13 residues. CDR3 nucleotide sequence: TGTGCCGGCAGACAGCCCGGTAACTATGGCTACACCTTC. Protein product: CAGRQPGNYGYTF.

The V call is TRBV9, the J call TRBJ2-1; 7 bases fit TRBD2. Germline V gene sequence: CDR1 SGDLS, CDR2 YYNGEE. Unmatched junction bases numbered 12, after V lost 0 bases and J lost 12 bases. The CDR3 has 15 amino acids. This CDR3 reads CASSVGVTSISGQFF. The CDR3 DNA reads TGTGCCAGCAGCGTAGGGGTGACTAGCATCTCTGGGCAGTTCTTC.